The entry below describes one T cell receptor beta chain. This clonotype was detected a few times. This receptor's antigen is unknown. Base qualities are not at hand, and no much larger clone is one base apart. The CDR3 sequence holds 16 residues, the cysteine and phenylalanine included. Of the read, only the CDR3 DNA is kept; its 48 bases are in frame from base 1. Trimming leaves V shorter by 0 bases and J shorter by 3 bases, with the junction holding 3 bases beyond the gene matches. CDR1 and CDR2 are drawn from the germline V gene: SGHTA, FQGTGA. Ficoll-Paque density gradient centrifugation was the method used to isolate PBMCs. Sequenced on an Illumina NovaSeq 6000. cDNA libraries for TCRalpha and TCRbeta were prepared by 5'RACE using constant-segment primers, with sample barcodes and unique molecular identifiers added. RNA was extracted from every sample with Trizol reagent. Library amplification was performed in two PCR steps, and a second sample barcode and Illumina TruSeq adapters were introduced in the second step. Libraries were sequenced on an Illumina NovaSeq with 2 x 150 bp paired-end reads. Per the authors' processing: With migec v1.2.7, reads were demultiplexed and then collapsed into UMI-guided consensus sequences. Using mixcr v2.1.11, UMI consensuses were aligned to TRA and TRB V and J templates and then assembled into clonotypes. Expanded or contracted clonotypes were those called significant by both edgeR and NoisET, with noise models trained on biological replicates. For edgeR calls, the thresholds were a false discovery rate-adjusted p below 0.01 and a log2 fold-change of 1. As an exploratory analysis of dynamics, max-normalized trajectories of the 1000 most abundant clonotypes were examined by PCA with hierarchical clustering. Separately sequenced CD4+ and CD8+ repertoires were used to assign a CD4 or CD8 phenotype to each responding clone. TCRdb cleaned the public reads at Q25 with fastp, built clones with MiXCR and kept in-frame beta chains. When rows share a CDR3 protein, they turn into one entry using the most common DNA and genes. The V and J calls come from TCRdb's annotation, not from the publication. The sample table shows around 200,000 distinct CDR3 sequences, and about 11% are seen once. Of the sample, around 2.9% is held by the ten largest clones.

The data stem from a study of T-cell memory formation after mild COVID-19 (dated by TCRdb to 2020 to 2022). Some background on the complete study: Most TCR sequence clusters were specific to one of the two donors. In two donors, T-cell clones that expanded and contracted after mild COVID-19 were tracked by sequencing TCRalpha and TCRbeta repertoires over time. The cohort was made up of two young adult volunteers, one female and one male, who were previously healthy.

The paper's findings and limits, for the study overall: Contracting CD4+ clones turned up mainly in the CM and EM memory subsets, whereas EMRA was where CD8+ clones were enriched. Whether the second-wave clones peaking on day 37 were SARS-CoV-2 specific was not confirmed. Only a couple of mild cases were covered in the study, and larger cohorts including severe cases with pre-infection samples were considered necessary. From day 15 to 85, contracting clones showed balanced CD4/CD8 phenotypes, whereas a second wave of clones that expanded from day 15 to 37 leaned towards CD4+. Some responding clones were detected in pre-infection memory, which suggested that pre-existing cross-reactive memory T cells had joined the SARS-CoV-2 response.

The sequencing sample was made of PBMCs or a T cell subset sorted from them (not recorded which). The origin of this receptor is a young man who had mild COVID-19 (a few samples of this study predate the infection). The sample titles of this study are shuffled in the database, so cell type and time point are left out; the donor was told from shared clones. The rearranged segments are TRBV7-3 and TRBJ2-2; 8 bases in between match TRBD1. DNA sequence: TGTGCCAGCAGCTTAACCAGGGGGCTAGACACCGGGGAGCTGTTTTTT. The translation is CASSLTRGLDTGELFF.